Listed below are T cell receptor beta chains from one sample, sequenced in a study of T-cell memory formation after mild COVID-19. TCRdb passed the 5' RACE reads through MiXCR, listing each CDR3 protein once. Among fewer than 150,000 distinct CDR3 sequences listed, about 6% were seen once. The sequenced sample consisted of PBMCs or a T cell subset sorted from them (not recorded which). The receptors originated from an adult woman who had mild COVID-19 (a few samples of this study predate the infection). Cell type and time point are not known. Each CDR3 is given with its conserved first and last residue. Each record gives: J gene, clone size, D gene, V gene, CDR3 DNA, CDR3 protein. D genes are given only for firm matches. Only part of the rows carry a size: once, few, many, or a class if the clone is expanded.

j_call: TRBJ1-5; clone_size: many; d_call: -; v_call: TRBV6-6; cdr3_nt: TGTGCCAGCAGGCCGACAGGCTTCAATCAGCCCCAGCATTTT; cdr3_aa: CASRPTGFNQPQHF
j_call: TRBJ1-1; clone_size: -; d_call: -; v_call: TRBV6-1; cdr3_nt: TGTGCCAGCAGTGACCGACAGAACATGAACACTGAAGCTTTCTTT; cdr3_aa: CASSDRQNMNTEAFF
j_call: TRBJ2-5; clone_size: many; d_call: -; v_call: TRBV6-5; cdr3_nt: TGTGCCAGCAGTCTTGGGGGAGCGGCCCGAGAGACCCAGTACTTC; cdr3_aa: CASSLGGAARETQYF
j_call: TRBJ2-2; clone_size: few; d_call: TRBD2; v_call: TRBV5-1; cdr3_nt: TGCGCCAGCAGCCTACCACAGACTAGCGGAGACACCGGGGAGCTGTTTTTT; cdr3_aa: CASSLPQTSGDTGELFF
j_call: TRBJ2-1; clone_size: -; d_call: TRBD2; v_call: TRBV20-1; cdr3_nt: TGCAGTGCTAAGGGACTAGCTTTCTACAATGAGCAGTTCTTC; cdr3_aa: CSAKGLAFYNEQFF
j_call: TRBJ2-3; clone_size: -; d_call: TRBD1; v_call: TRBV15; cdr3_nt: TGTGCCACCAGCAGAGAGACTACGAGGACAGGGTCCACAGATACGCAGTATTTT; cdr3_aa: CATSRETTRTGSTDTQYF
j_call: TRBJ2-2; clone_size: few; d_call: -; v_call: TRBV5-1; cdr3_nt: TGCGCCAGCAGCGGCAGGGCCGGGAACACCGGGGAGCTGTTTTTT; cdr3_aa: CASSGRAGNTGELFF
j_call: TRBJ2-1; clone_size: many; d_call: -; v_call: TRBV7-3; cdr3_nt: TGTGCCAGCAGCTTAGGGGAAAGGGAAGAGCAGTTCTTC; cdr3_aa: CASSLGEREEQFF
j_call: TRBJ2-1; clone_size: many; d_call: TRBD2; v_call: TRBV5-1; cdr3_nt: TGCGCCAGCAGCTTGGAGGGACTAGCGTCCTATGAGCAGTTCTTC; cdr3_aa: CASSLEGLASYEQFF
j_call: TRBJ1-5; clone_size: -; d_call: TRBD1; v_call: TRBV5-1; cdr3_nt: TGCGCCAGCAGCGAAACAGGGGGCAATCATCCCCAGCATTTT; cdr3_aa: CASSETGGNHPQHF
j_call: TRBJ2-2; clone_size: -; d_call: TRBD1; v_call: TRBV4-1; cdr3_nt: TGCGCCAGCAGCCAATTTTTGACAGGGGACACCGGGGAGCTGTTTTTT; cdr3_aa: CASSQFLTGDTGELFF
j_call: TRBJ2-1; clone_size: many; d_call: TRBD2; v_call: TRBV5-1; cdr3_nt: TGCGCCAGCAGCTTGGCTGTTAGCGGGGGTTTAAGTAATGAGCAGTTCTTC; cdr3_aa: CASSLAVSGGLSNEQFF
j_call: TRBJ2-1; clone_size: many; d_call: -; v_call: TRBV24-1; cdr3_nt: TGTGCCACCAGTGAACAAAGGGCAACGGGAACCTACAATGAGCAGTTCTTC; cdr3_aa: CATSEQRATGTYNEQFF
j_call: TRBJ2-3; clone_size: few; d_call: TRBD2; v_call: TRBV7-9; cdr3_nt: TGTGCCAGCAGCTTCCTTACTAGCGGGGGGGCCCTGAGTACAGATACGCAGTATTTT; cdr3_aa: CASSFLTSGGALSTDTQYF
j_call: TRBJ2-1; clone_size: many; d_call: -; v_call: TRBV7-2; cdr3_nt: TGTGCCAGCAGCTGGGCTAGAGGTGAGCAGTTCTTC; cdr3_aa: CASSWARGEQFF
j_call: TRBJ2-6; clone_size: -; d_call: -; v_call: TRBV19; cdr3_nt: TGTGCCAGTACGGGAGCTGGGGCCAACGTCCTGACTTTC; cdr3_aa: CASTGAGANVLTF
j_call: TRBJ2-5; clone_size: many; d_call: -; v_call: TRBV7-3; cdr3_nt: TGTGCCAGCAGCTCCGGGTTGCCTTCGCAAGAGACCCAGTACTTC; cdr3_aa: CASSSGLPSQETQYF
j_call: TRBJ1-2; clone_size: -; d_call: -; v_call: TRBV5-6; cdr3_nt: TGTGCCAGCAGCTTGTCAGGACAGAGCTATGGCTACACCTTC; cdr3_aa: CASSLSGQSYGYTF
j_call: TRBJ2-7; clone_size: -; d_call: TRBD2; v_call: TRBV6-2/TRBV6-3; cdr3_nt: TGTGCCAGCAGTCCCACCGGGACTAGGATCCACGAGCAGTACTTC; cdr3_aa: CASSPTGTRIHEQYF
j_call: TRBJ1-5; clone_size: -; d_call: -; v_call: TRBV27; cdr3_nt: TGTGCCAGCAGTTTCTCTGCGGGCAATCAGCCCCAGCATTTT; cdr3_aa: CASSFSAGNQPQHF
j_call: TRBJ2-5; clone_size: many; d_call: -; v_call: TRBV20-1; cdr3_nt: TGCAGTGCAGCGGGCCCACAAGAGACCCAGTACTTC; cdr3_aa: CSAAGPQETQYF
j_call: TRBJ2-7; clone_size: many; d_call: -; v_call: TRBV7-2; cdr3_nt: TGTGCCAGCAGCTTAGTATTATTCGAGCAGTACTTC; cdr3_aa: CASSLVLFEQYF
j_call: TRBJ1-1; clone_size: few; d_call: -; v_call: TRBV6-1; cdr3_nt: TGTGCCACAACCGCAGTGGGGTCTGGCACTGAAGCTTTCTTT; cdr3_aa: CATTAVGSGTEAFF
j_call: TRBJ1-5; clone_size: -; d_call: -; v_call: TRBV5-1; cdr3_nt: TGCGCCAGCAGCTTGGATGGGGCTCTACATCAGCCCCAGCATTTT; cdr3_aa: CASSLDGALHQPQHF
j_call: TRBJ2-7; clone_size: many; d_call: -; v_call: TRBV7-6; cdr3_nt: TGTGCCAGCAGCCCCGCGGGGACGCGGGAGCAGTACTTC; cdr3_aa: CASSPAGTREQYF
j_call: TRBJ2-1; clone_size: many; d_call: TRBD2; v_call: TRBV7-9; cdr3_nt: TGTGCCAGCAGCGCGAGCGGGATAGGCTACAATGAGCAGTTCTTC; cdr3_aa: CASSASGIGYNEQFF
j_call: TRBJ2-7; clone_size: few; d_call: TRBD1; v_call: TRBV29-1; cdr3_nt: TGCAGCGTCCGGGACAGGAGGGCTACCTACGAGCAGTACTTC; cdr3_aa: CSVRDRRATYEQYF
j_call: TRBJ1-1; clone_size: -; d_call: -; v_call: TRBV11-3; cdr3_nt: TGTGCCAGCACCCTAGAAACAGAACATGAAGCTTTCTTT; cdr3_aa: CASTLETEHEAFF
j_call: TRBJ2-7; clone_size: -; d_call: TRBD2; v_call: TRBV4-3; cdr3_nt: TGCGCCAGCAGCCGCTCATTGGGACTAGCCTTTGAGCAGTACTTC; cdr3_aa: CASSRSLGLAFEQYF
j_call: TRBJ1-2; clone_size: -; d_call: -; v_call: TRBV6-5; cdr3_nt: TGTGCCAGCAGTTACACCAGGACTTATGGCTACACCTTC; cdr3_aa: CASSYTRTYGYTF
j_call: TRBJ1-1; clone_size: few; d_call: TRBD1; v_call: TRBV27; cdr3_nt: TGTGCCAGCAGTTCCCTCAGGGGGATCATGAACACTGAAGCTTTCTTT; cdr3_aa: CASSSLRGIMNTEAFF
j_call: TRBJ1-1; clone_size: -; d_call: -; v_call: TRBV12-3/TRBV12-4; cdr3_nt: TGTGCCAGCAGTCCCCGGACGGTCACTGAAGCTTTCTTT; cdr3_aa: CASSPRTVTEAFF
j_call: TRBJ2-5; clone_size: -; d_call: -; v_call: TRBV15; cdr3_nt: TGTGCCACCAGCAGAGATGGTGTCAGACGGGAGACCCAGTACTTC; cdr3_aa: CATSRDGVRRETQYF
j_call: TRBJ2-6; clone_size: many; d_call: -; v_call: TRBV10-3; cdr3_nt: TGTGCCTCCGGGCTCTCTGGGGCCAACGTCCTGACTTTC; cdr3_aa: CASGLSGANVLTF
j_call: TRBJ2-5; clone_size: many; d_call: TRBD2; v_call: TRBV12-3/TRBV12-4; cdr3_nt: TGTGCCAGCAGTCAGCGGGGGGGCGGGGGGACCCAGTACTTC; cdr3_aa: CASSQRGGGGTQYF
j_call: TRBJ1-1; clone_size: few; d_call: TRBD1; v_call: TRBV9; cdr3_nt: TGTGCCAGCAGCTCCTCCGGGACAGGAGACACTGAAGCTTTCTTT; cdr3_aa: CASSSSGTGDTEAFF
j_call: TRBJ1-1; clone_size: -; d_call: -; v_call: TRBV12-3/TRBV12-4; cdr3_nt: TGTGCCAGCACCTTGGGCGTATTTATGAACACTGAAGCTTTCTTT; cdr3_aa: CASTLGVFMNTEAFF
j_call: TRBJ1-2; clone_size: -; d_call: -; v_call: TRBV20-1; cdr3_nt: TGCAGTGCTAGAGATCGGGTCGTTAGTCATGGCTACACCTTC; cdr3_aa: CSARDRVVSHGYTF
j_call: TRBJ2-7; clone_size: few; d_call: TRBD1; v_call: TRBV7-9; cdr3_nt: TGTGCCAGCAGCCCCCGACAGGGGGGCAACGAGCAGTACTTC; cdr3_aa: CASSPRQGGNEQYF
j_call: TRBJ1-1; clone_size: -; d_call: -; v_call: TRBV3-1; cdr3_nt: TGTGCCAGCAGCCAGGGATACACTGAAGCTTTCTTT; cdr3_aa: CASSQGYTEAFF
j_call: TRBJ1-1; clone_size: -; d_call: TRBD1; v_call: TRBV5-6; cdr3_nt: TGTGCCAGCAGCTTGAAGACAGGGGTATCGAACACTGAAGCTTTCTTT; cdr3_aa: CASSLKTGVSNTEAFF
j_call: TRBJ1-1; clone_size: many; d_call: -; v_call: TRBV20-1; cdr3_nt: TGCAGTGCAGTTGGGGGGCGAAACACTGAAGCTTTCTTT; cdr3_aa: CSAVGGRNTEAFF
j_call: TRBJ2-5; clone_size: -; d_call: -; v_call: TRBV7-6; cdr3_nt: TGTGCCAGCAGCTTAAACAGTGAAGAGACCCAGTACTTC; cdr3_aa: CASSLNSEETQYF
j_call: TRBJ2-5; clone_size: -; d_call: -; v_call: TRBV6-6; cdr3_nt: TGTGCCAGCAGTTACGTCCCCCCGGAGACCCAGTACTTC; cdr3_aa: CASSYVPPETQYF
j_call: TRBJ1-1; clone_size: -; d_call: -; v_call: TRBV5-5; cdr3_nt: TGTGCCAGCAGCTGGGAATGGCCAGGGAACACTGAAGCTTTCTTT; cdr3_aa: CASSWEWPGNTEAFF